This T cell receptor (beta chain) was identified in a study of T cells after posttransplantation cyclophosphamide (dated by TCRdb to about 2016). At the level of the whole study: Using TRB sequencing, the study followed how the T cell repertoire rebuilt after myeloablative bone marrow transplantation with posttransplantation cyclophosphamide given as GVHD prophylaxis. Blood from all 30 or so PTCy patients who had 1-year posttransplant specimens underwent TRB sequencing. Because TRA and TRB clonality correlated tightly in several samples, later TCR analyses were limited to TRB. Antigen receptor sequencing covered samples from 35 to 40 PTCy-treated patients and 16 of their related bone marrow donors. Public TRB sequences were checked against a database of over 3,000 sequences associated with responses to pathogens, tumor antigens, self-antigens and alloantigens. In 3 patients, up to about 3 additional blood samples taken between 2 and 5.2 years after transplant also underwent TRB sequencing, as did pretransplant blood from 4 patients. Results the study describes overall, beyond this receptor: The TRB repertoires of T cells infiltrating skin or the GI tract showed only limited overlap with the TRB repertoires found in blood. Donor-recipient similarity was low at 1-2 months but rose over the first year, and later blood repertoires were often dominated by donor CD8+ memory clones. Across roughly 49 patients, TRB clonality was highly associated with recipient CMV seropositivity and CMV reactivation, and diversity in PTCy patients was similar to diversity in CNI/methotrexate controls.

Turning to this clone: Its cognate antigen has yet to be identified. One base away there is no much larger clone; base qualities are not given.

Genomic DNA was used for TRB sequencing, which was performed with the immunoSEQ assay at survey resolution or with the hsTCRB kit. The authors' analysis ran thus. Initial read processing used immunoSEQ software, and repertoire analyses used the LymphoSeq R package. For each TRB dataset, clonality was calculated as 1 minus normalized Shannon entropy, and the Gini coefficient was computed as well. To infer phenotypes in unsorted samples, TRB sequences from sorted subsets of the recipient or donor were mapped onto the unsorted samples of the same recipient. The immuneACCESS repertoire file appears here via TCRdb, limited to in-frame rearrangements. These files lack a portion of the clones; in checked studies, under half of the deficit traces to unresolved V genes, and the cause of the others is not known. That table furnishes V, J and clone size, whereas the DNA furnished D and trimming. This sample holds some 6,200 clones; roughly nine tenths were observed only once. Around 4.5% of the sample goes to the ten largest clones.

CDR1 LNHDA and CDR2 SQIVND were looked up in the germline V gene (reference sequence). Relative to germline, V is missing 10 bases and J is missing 5 bases, with 8 bases of the junction outside any gene match. The CDR3 has 13 amino acids, counting the end cysteine and phenylalanine. Only the CDR3 part of the read is kept: 39 bases, read in frame from the first base. The intended sense of this specimen's treatment or condition label: high-dose cyclophosphamide on days +3 and +4 as single-agent GVHD prophylaxis. Busulfan and fludarabine conditioning, a related or unrelated marrow graft, and cyclophosphamide on days +3 and +4 were given to PTCy patients. The PTCy-treated patients were drawn from a prospective, multi-institutional clinical trial. Peripheral blood and bone marrow mononuclear cells were isolated by Ficoll-Hypaque density centrifugation and were cryopreserved. CD4+ and CD8+ T cells, including naive and memory subsets, were sorted by FACS on a FACSAria II.

The clonotype was recovered from a male patient in his sixties who received an allogeneic stem cell transplant from a related donor and was CMV-positive. Where a transplant has occurred, the graft donor may have supplied some of the T cells. The sample was CD8+ T cells sorted from blood, taken after allogeneic stem cell transplant with posttransplant cyclophosphamide. The sequence joins TRBV19 to TRBJ1-5; a stretch of 7 junction bases matches TRBD1. Here is the DNA: TGTGCCACAACAGGGGCTTTGGATCAGCCCCAGCATTTT. Translated, it reads CATTGALDQPQHF.